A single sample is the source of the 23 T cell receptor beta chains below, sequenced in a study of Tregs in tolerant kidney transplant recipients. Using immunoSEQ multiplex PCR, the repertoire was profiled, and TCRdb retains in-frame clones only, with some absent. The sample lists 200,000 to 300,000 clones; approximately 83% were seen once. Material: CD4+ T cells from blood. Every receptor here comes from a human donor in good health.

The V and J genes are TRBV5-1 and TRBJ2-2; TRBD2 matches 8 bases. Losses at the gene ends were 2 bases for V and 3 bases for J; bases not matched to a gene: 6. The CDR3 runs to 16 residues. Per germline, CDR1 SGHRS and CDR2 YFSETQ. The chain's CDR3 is CASSFERTSHTGELFF. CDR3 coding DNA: TGCGCCAGCAGCTTCGAAAGGACTAGCCACACCGGGGAGCTGTTTTTT.

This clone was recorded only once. CDR3 residues: CASSYDRGSNNEQFF. The CDR3 DNA is TGTGCCAGCAGTTACGACAGGGGGTCTAACAATGAGCAGTTCTTC. This sequence joins TRBV6-5 and TRBJ2-1; TRBD1 matches 9 bases. V lost 2 bases to trimming and J lost 5 bases; unmatched junction nucleotides: 4. The CDR3 contains 15 residues. Germline V gene sequence: CDR1 MNHEY, CDR2 SVGAGI.

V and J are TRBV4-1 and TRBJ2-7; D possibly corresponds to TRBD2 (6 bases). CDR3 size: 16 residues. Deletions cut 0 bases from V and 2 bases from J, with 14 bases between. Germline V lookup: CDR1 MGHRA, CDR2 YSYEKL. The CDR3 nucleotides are TGCGCCAGCAGCCAAGATCCGGGGCGGGGAACCTACGAGCAGTACTTC. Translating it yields CASSQDPGRGTYEQYF.

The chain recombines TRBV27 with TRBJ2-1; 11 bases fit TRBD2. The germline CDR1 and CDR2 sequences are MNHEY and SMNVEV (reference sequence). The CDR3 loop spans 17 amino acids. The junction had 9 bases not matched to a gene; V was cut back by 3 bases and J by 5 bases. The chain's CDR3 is CASSFFSGTSGDNEQFF. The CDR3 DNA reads TGTGCCAGCAGTTTCTTTTCCGGGACTAGCGGAGACAATGAGCAGTTCTTC.

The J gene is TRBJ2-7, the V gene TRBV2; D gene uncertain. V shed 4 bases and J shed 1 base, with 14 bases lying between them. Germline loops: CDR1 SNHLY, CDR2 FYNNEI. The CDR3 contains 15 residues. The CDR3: CASSAEGIGSYEQYF. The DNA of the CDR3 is TGTGCCAGCAGTGCTGAAGGGATCGGGTCCTACGAGCAGTACTTC.

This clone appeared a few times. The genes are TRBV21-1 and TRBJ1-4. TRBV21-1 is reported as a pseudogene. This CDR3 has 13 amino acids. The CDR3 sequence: CASSKVWRGKLFF. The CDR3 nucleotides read TGTGCCAGCAGCAAAGTATGGCGGGGGAAACTGTTTTTT.

CDR3: CAIRPGLQGNTEAFF. CDR3 sequence (DNA): TGTGCCATCAGACCGGGACTGCAAGGGAACACTGAAGCTTTCTTT. V gene TRBV10-3 combines with J gene TRBJ1-1; possibly TRBD1 for D (5 bases). The V gene's germline CDR1 is ENHRY and CDR2 SYGVKD. The CDR3 totals 15 residues. V lost 6 bases and J lost 1, with 15 bases in between.

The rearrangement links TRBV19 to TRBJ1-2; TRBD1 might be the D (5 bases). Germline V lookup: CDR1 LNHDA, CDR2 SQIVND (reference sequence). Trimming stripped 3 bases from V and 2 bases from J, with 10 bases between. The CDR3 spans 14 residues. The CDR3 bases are TGTGCCAGTAGTATGAGAAACAGGAACTATGGCTACACCTTC. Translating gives CASSMRNRNYGYTF.

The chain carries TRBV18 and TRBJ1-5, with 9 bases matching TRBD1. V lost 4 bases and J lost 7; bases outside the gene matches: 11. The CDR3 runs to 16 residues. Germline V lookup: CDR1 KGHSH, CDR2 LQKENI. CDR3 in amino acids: CASSLSGTGMQQPQHF. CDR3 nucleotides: TGTGCCAGCTCACTCTCCGGGACAGGGATGCAGCAGCCCCAGCATTTT.

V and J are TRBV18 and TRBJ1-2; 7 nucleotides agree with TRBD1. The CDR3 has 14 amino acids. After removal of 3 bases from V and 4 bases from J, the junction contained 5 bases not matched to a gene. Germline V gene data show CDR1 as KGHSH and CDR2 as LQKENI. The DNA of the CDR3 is TGTGCCAGCTCACCCAGGGGGGGTGGCTATGGCTACACCTTC. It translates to CASSPRGGGYGYTF.

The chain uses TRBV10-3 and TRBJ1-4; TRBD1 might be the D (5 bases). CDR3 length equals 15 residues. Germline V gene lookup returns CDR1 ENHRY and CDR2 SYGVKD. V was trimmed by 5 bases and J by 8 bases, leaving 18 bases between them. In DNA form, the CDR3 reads TGTGCCATCAGTCCCCGGGGCAGCGACTTCGAAAAACTGTTTTTT. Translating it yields CAISPRGSDFEKLFF.

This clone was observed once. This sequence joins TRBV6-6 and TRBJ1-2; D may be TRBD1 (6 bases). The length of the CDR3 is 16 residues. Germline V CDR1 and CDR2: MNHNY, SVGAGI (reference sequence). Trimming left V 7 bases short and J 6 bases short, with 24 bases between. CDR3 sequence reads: CASKLSPDSTRDGYTF. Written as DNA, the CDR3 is TGTGCCAGCAAGTTAAGTCCGGACAGTACTAGGGATGGCTACACCTTC.

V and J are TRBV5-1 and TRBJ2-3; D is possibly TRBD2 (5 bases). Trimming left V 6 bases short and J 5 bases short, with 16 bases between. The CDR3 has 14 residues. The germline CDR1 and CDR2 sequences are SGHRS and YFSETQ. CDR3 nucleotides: TGCGCCAGCACTGACCTGAAGGGAGAAGATACGCAGTATTTT. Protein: CASTDLKGEDTQYF. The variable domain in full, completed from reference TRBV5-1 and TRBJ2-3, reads KAGVTQTPRYLIKTRGQQVTLSCSPISGHRSVSWYQQTPGQGLQFLFEYFSETQRNKGNFPGRFSGRQFSNSRSEMNVSTLELGDSALYLCASTDLKGEDTQYFGPGTRLTVL.

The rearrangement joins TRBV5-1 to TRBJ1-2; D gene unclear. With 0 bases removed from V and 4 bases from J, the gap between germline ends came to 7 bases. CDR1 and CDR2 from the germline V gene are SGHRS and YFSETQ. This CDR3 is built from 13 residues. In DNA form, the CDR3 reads TGCGCCAGCAGCTTGGGGGGAGGCTATGGCTACACCTTC. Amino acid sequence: CASSLGGGYGYTF.

CDR3 in amino acids: CASSGSGTNEKLFF. Written as DNA, the CDR3 is TGTGCCAGCAGTGGGTCAGGGACAAATGAAAAACTGTTTTTT. The chain is built from TRBV2 and TRBJ1-4; D may be TRBD1 (6 bases). The CDR3 runs 14 residues. Looked up from germline, CDR1 is SNHLY and CDR2 is FYNNEI. V shed 4 bases and J shed 5 bases, with 11 bases lying between them.

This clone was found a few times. This CDR3 reads CAISFDSYEQYF. CDR3 DNA: TGTGCCATCAGTTTCGACAGCTACGAGCAGTACTTC. The V call is TRBV10-3, the J call TRBJ2-7; perhaps TRBD1 as D (5 bases). This CDR3 is built from 12 residues. Germline V gene data show CDR1 as ENHRY and CDR2 as SYGVKD. Trimming took off 5 bases at V and 3 bases at J, with 8 bases between the two ends.

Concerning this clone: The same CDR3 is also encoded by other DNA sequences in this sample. This CDR3 reads CASSFNRGKETQYF. In nucleotides, the CDR3 is TGTGCCAGCAGCTTTAACAGGGGTAAAGAGACCCAGTACTTC. The chain recombines TRBV7-2 with TRBJ2-5, with TRBD1 matching 7 bases. Germline V CDR1 and CDR2: SGHTA, FQGNSA. Trimming took 3 bases from V and 3 from J; bases not matched to a gene: 4. The CDR3 has 14 amino acids.

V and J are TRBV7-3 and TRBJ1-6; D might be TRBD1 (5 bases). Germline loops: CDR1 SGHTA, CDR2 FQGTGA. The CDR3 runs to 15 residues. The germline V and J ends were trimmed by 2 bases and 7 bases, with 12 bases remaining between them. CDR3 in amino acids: CASSLEAGRNSPLHF. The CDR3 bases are TGTGCCAGCAGCTTAGAAGCAGGGCGGAATTCACCCCTCCACTTT. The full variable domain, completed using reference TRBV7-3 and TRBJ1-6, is GAGVSQTPSNKVTEKGKYVELRCDPISGHTALYWYRQSLGQGPEFLIYFQGTGAADDSGLPNDRFFAVRPEGSVSTLKIQRTERGDSAVYLCASSLEAGRNSPLHFGNGTRLTVT.

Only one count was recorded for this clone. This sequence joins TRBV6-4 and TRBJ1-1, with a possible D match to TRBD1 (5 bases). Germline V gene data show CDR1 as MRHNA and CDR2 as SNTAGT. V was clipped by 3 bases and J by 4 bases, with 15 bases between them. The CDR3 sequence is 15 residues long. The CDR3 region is CASSEVGVWVTEAFF. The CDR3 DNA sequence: TGTGCCAGCAGTGAAGTAGGGGTCTGGGTCACTGAAGCTTTCTTT.

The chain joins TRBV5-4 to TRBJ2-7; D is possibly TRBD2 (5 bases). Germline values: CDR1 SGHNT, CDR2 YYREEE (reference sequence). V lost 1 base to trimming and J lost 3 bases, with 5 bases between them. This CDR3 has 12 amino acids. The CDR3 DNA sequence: TGTGCCAGCAGCTTGCGGGGCTACGAGCAGTACTTC. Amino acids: CASSLRGYEQYF.

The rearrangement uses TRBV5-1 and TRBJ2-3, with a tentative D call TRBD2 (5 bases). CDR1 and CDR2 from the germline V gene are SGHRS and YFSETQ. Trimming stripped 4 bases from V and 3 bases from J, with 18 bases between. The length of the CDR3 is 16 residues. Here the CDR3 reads CASSHGGAPETDTQYF. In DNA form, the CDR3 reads TGCGCCAGCAGCCATGGAGGCGCCCCGGAAACAGATACGCAGTATTTT.

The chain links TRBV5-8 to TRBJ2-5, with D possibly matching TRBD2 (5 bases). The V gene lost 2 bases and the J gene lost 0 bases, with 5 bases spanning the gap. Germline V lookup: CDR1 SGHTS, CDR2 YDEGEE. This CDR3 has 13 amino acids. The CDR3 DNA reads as TGTGCCAGCAGCTTCGGGGACCAAGAGACCCAGTACTTC. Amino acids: CASSFGDQETQYF. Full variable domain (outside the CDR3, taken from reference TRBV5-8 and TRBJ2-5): EAGVTQSPTHLIKTRGQQATLRCSPISGHTSVYWYQQALGLGLQFLLWYDEGEERNRGNFPPRFSGRQFPNYSSELNVNALELEDSALYLCASSFGDQETQYFGPGTRLLVL.

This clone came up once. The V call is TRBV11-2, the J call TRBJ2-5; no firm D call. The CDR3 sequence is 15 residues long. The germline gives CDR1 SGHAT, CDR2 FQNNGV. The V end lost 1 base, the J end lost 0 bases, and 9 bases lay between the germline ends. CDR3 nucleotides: TGTGCCAGCAGCTTAGGTGGAAAGTACCAAGAGACCCAGTACTTC. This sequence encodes CASSLGGKYQETQYF.